This T cell receptor beta chain was sequenced for a study of human T cells and chemical hapten exposure. Sample time point: patch test 1, 2 weeks after DPC sensitization. Noted treatment: therapeutic diphenylcyclopropenone sensitization with weekly scalp DPC. Blood was collected ahead of every patch test applied. The authors' total RNA extraction used unfractionated whole blood. Turning to this clonotype: The antigen is not known.

Study conclusions and caveats: Controls had significantly fewer large CDR3 similarity clusters than were formed by expanded TCRs.

Germline V lookup: CDR1 SNHLY, CDR2 FYNNEI. The CDR3 runs 15 residues. The V end was cut by 9 bases, the J end by 0 bases, with 14 bases between. TCRdb re-called the RACE reads with MiXCR, one entry per CDR3 protein. Of roughly 360,000 distinct CDR3 sequences listed, about 4.8% were seen once; the top ten hold 2% to 2.5%. This receptor was taken from a woman in her forties or fifties with alopecia areata. Some clones in this sample may be carry-over from other donors' samples. Specimen: whole blood, collected in connection with sensitization to the hapten diphenylcyclopropenone (DPC). The rearrangement joins TRBV2 to TRBJ2-2; D ambiguous. The CDR3 loop is CASSLDGSNTGELFF. The CDR3 coding sequence is TGTGCCAGTTCTCTGGACGGATCGAACACCGGGGAGCTGTTTTTT.